Only one count was recorded for the clone carrying this TCR beta chain. Its antigen is not known. This sample stems from a study of T cell responses to AZD1222 COVID-19 vaccine. The method was immunoSEQ multiplex PCR; TCRdb's version includes in-frame clones alone and lacks a portion of them. Of 120,000 to 150,000 clones listed, 90% to 95% are singletons. Findings of the study overall: A mostly white British donor set with more females was recruited, and clonal diversity was possibly underestimated. At baseline, just five to seven AZD1222 recipients tested seropositive. After the peak T cell response, and only then, were repertoires sampled.

The TCR originated in an adult in good health. The specimen was peripheral blood, collected on day 0 of MenACWY control vaccination.

CDR3 protein: CASSYHTTNEKLFF. CDR3 nucleotides: TGTGCCAGCAGCTACCATACAACTAATGAAAAACTGTTTTTT. J is TRBJ1-4 and V is TRBV28; D not resolved. This CDR3 is 14 amino acids long. CDR1 and CDR2 from the germline V gene are MDHEN and SYDVKM. V shed 6 bases and J shed 0 bases, with 8 bases lying between them.